These T cell receptor beta chains were read from a single sample in a study of cytomegalovirus exposure and HLA in healthy donors. Using immunoSEQ multiplex PCR, the repertoire was profiled, and TCRdb retains in-frame clones only, with some absent. The table includes 100,000 to 150,000 clones, approximately 90% detected once. Material for sequencing was PBMCs. The receptors shown here come from a man aged 18 to 35 in good health and CMV-seronegative. CDR3s include the opening cysteine and the closing phenylalanine or tryptophan. D genes are given only for firm matches.

TRBV27,TRBJ2-7,TRBD2,TGTGCCAGCAGTGCCGGGACTAGCGGGGGTAGGCAGTACTTC,CASSAGTSGGRQYF
TRBV7-9,TRBJ2-1,TRBD1,TGTGCCAGCAGCTTCCGGGACAGATACAATGAGCAGTTCTTC,CASSFRDRYNEQFF
TRBV6-6,TRBJ1-5,.,TGTGCCAGCAGTTACTTTTCGGGGGGTCAGCCCCAGCATTTT,CASSYFSGGQPQHF
TRBV28,TRBJ1-2,.,TGTGCCATCCTACAGGGTAACTATGGCTACACCTTC,CAILQGNYGYTF
TRBV13,TRBJ2-7,TRBD1,TGTGCCAGCAGCAACCGGGACAGGGTGCACGAGCAGTACTTC,CASSNRDRVHEQYF
TRBV15,TRBJ2-7,TRBD2,TGTGCCACCAGCAGAGATCCGGGGGGCTCCTACGAGCAGTACTTC,CATSRDPGGSYEQYF
TRBV4-1,TRBJ2-1,TRBD1,TGCGCCAGCAGCCAAGTTGTGACAGGGGGCATCAACAATGAGCAGTTCTTC,CASSQVVTGGINNEQFF
TRBV18,TRBJ2-5,.,TGTGCCAGCTCACGAGCACAAGAGACCCAGTACTTC,CASSRAQETQYF
TRBV5-1,TRBJ2-5,.,TGCGCCAGCAGCTTGGCCCCATCCGGGTCGCAAGAGACCCAGTACTTC,CASSLAPSGSQETQYF
TRBV28,TRBJ2-7,TRBD1,TGTGCCAGCACCCATCGGGACAGGGGCTCCTACGAGCAGTACTTC,CASTHRDRGSYEQYF
TRBV10-1,TRBJ2-7,TRBD2,TGCGCCAGCAGTGAAGGGACTAGCTCCTACGAGCAGTACTTC,CASSEGTSSYEQYF